This TCR beta chain was profiled in a study of cytomegalovirus exposure and HLA in healthy donors. Regarding the study as a whole: Rare TCR sequences predominated, though certain public TCRs were found in many donors.

V was cut by 3 bases and J by 6 bases, with 10 bases left in between. The CDR3 has 12 amino acids. Looked up from germline, CDR1 is GTSNPN and CDR2 is SVGIG (reference sequence). As concerns this clone: Antigen: not known.

The method was immunoSEQ multiplex PCR; TCRdb's version includes in-frame clones alone and lacks a portion of them. Among about 170,000 clones, 95% to 97% were seen once, and the ten largest hold approximately 0.82%. V usage is TRBV30 and J usage is TRBJ2-3; possibly TRBD1 for D (5 bases). Sequencing used PBMCs. The sequence was collected from a woman younger than 35 in good health and CMV-seronegative. The CDR3 loop is CAWSLGVDTQYF. In DNA form, the CDR3 reads TGTGCCTGGAGCCTAGGGGTGGATACGCAGTATTTT.